The 5 T cell receptor beta chains below come from one sample, sequenced in a study of blood T cell repertoires in COVID-19. Sequenced by immunoSEQ multiplex PCR; TCRdb stores in-frame clones only, minus some. Among roughly 56,000 clones listed, roughly 87% were seen once. The specimen was peripheral blood. The source is a human donor in a cohort sampled during active COVID-19.

This chain links TRBV4-1 with TRBJ2-5; no reliable D call. Germline CDR1 is MGHRA and CDR2 is YSYEKL. The ends were cut back, 0 bases at V and 5 bases at J, with 7 bases in the middle. This CDR3 contains 13 residues. The CDR3 here is CASSQDNGETQYF. DNA for the CDR3: TGCGCCAGCAGCCAAGATAACGGGGAGACCCAGTACTTC.

The V and J genes are TRBV5-1 and TRBJ2-5; D might be TRBD2 (5 bases). Trimming removed 4 bases from V and 1 base from J, with 8 bases in between. Germline V gene sequence: CDR1 SGHRS, CDR2 YFSETQ. CDR3 size: 13 residues. The chain's CDR3 is CASSPAVQETQYF. CDR3 bases: TGCGCCAGCAGCCCAGCGGTCCAAGAGACCCAGTACTTC.

This clone appeared a single time. The V call is TRBV20-1, the J call TRBJ2-3; D unclear. V lost 3 bases to trimming and J lost 3 bases, with 13 bases between them. The length of the CDR3 is 14 residues. CDR1 and CDR2 from the germline V gene are DFQATT and SNEGSKA (reference sequence). This CDR3 is CSASKSEATDTQYF. The DNA of the CDR3 is TGCAGTGCTAGTAAGAGTGAAGCGACAGATACGCAGTATTTT.

V and J are TRBV11-2 and TRBJ2-7; 13 nucleotides match TRBD2. Looked up from germline, CDR1 is SGHAT and CDR2 is FQNNGV. The V gene end was trimmed by 6 bases and the J gene end by 4 bases; junction bases not matched to a gene: 6. The CDR3 extends over 15 amino acids. CDR3 residues: CASRQTSGRLYEQYF. The DNA of the CDR3 is TGTGCCAGCAGACAGACTAGCGGGAGGCTGTACGAGCAGTACTTC.

This clone was observed once. The chain carries TRBV10-3 and TRBJ2-3, with 7 bases identical to TRBD2. After removal of 4 bases from V and 4 bases from J, the junction contained 2 bases not matched to a gene. CDR3 size: 13 residues. The germline V gene has CDR1 ENHRY and CDR2 SYGVKD. CDR3 region: CAISGGSADTQYF. Here the CDR3 DNA reads TGTGCCATCAGTGGCGGGAGCGCAGATACGCAGTATTTT.